This T cell receptor beta chain stems from a study of cytomegalovirus exposure and HLA in healthy donors. Study overall: An early data release held approximately 85 million unique TCRs from HLA-typed donors. Study-wide findings and caveats: Usually a TCR sequence was rare, but some public TCRs were found in many donors. The number of N-insertions in an Asian-associated ancestry cluster was reportedly below the approximately 680-donor mean in a later analysis.

This clone came up a few times. Its matching antigen is unknown. Primers: 60 Vbeta forward and 13 Jbeta reverse. Produced via immunoSEQ multiplex PCR; TCRdb's table is partial and in-frame only. The profile shows 100,000 to 150,000 clones, 80% to 90% of them singletons. This cohort consisted of healthy bone marrow donors. The CDR3 consists of 15 residues. Unmatched junction bases numbered 6, after V lost 0 bases and J lost 4 bases. CDR1 is SGDLS and CDR2 is YYNGEE in the germline V gene. Input material: PBMCs. The clonotype was recovered from a man in his fifties in good health and CMV-seronegative. The V call is TRBV9, the J call TRBJ2-5; the match to TRBD2 covers 7 bases. The CDR3 loop is CASSVGLAVRETQYF. CDR3 coding DNA: TGTGCCAGCAGCGTAGGACTAGCCGTGAGAGAGACCCAGTACTTC.